The rows below give T cell receptor beta chains drawn from one sample of a study of blood T cell repertoires in COVID-19. Clones were read by immunoSEQ multiplex PCR, and TCRdb kept only the in-frame ones, dropping some. The data contain about 41,000 clones, 80% to 90% of them seen just once; the ten biggest clones take up 35% to 45%. Input material: peripheral blood. Every receptor here comes from a woman older than 75 with active or convalescent COVID-19. CDR3s include the opening cysteine and the closing phenylalanine or tryptophan. A D gene is named only where the DNA matches it firmly. Some rows mark clone size as missing; the rest say once, few, many or name a class of expanded clone.

TGTGCCAGCAGTCCGGGACTGCAAGAGACCCAGTACTTC | CASSPGLQETQYF | 13 | . | . | TRBJ2-5 | TRBV12-3/TRBV12-4
TGTGCCAGCATCGGGGTAACCCAAGAGACCCAGTACTTC | CASIGVTQETQYF | 13 | . | . | TRBJ2-5 | TRBV28
TGTGCCAGTCGGGCCTCGACTTGGGGCAGGGGCAATCAGCCCCAGCATTTT | CASRASTWGRGNQPQHF | 17 | . | . | TRBJ1-5 | TRBV19
TGTGCCAGCAGCTTAGTGAGTCTCGAGGGCTACACCTTC | CASSLVSLEGYTF | 13 | . | . | TRBJ1-2 | TRBV7-2
TGTGCCAGTAGTGCCGGGACAGGGGGCGCCTATGGCTACACCTTC | CASSAGTGGAYGYTF | 15 | TRBD1 | . | TRBJ1-2 | TRBV19
TGTGCCAGCAGCCCCCGACTAGCGGGAGATGGTGAGCAGTTCTTC | CASSPRLAGDGEQFF | 15 | TRBD2 | once | TRBJ2-1 | TRBV7-2
TGTGCCAGCAGCTTAACGTTTGAAGTGAGAAATGAGCAGTTCTTC | CASSLTFEVRNEQFF | 15 | . | once | TRBJ2-1 | TRBV7-3
TGTGCCAGCAGCTCCCTTTGGGGGAGGGCCCTGAATGAGCAGTTCTTC | CASSSLWGRALNEQFF | 16 | TRBD2 | . | TRBJ2-1 | TRBV7-9
TGCGCCAGCAGCCAACTAGCGGGAGGGCCGAGGGATGAGCAGTTCTTC | CASSQLAGGPRDEQFF | 16 | TRBD2 | once | TRBJ2-1 | TRBV4-3
TGTGCCAGCTCACTCGCGATGGTGTTATCGGACACTGAAGCTTTCTTT | CASSLAMVLSDTEAFF | 16 | . | . | TRBJ1-1 | TRBV18
TGTGCCAGCAGTTTCGGGAGCCAGCCCCAGCATTTT | CASSFGSQPQHF | 12 | . | . | TRBJ1-5 | TRBV28
TGTGCCAGCAGTTTCCTTCCGGACAGCCAAGAGACCCAGTACTTC | CASSFLPDSQETQYF | 15 | . | . | TRBJ2-5 | TRBV6-2/TRBV6-3
TGCGCCAGCAGATACGGACAGGGGACAACCACCGGGGAGCTGTTTTTT | CASRYGQGTTTGELFF | 16 | TRBD1 | few | TRBJ2-2 | TRBV4-3
TGTGCCAGCAGTAAAGGACAGGGGGAAATCGGCTATGGCTACACCTTC | CASSKGQGEIGYGYTF | 16 | TRBD1 | . | TRBJ1-2 | TRBV2
TGTGCCAGCAGGGGTTTTACGGGAGGCCACGAGCAGTACTTC | CASRGFTGGHEQYF | 14 | TRBD2 | . | TRBJ2-7 | TRBV2
TGTGCCAGCAGTCATGAAAGCGGACAGGGTTTCGAGCAGTACTTC | CASSHESGQGFEQYF | 15 | TRBD1 | . | TRBJ2-7 | TRBV6-5
TGTGCCAGCAGTGACGGACAGGGGGTTTTTGAAAAACTGTTTTTT | CASSDGQGVFEKLFF | 15 | TRBD1 | . | TRBJ1-4 | TRBV6-1
TGTGCCAGCAGCCCGTCCAGAAGGAACACCGGGGAGCTGTTTTTT | CASSPSRRNTGELFF | 15 | . | . | TRBJ2-2 | TRBV3-1/TRBV3-2
TGTGCCAGCAGCGAAGGCTTAGGGACAGGGGATCAGCCCCAGCATTTT | CASSEGLGTGDQPQHF | 16 | TRBD1 | . | TRBJ1-5 | TRBV7-9
TGTGCCATCCGAGCGGGAGAGAACACCGGGGAGCTGTTTTTT | CAIRAGENTGELFF | 14 | TRBD2 | . | TRBJ2-2 | TRBV10-3
TGTGCCAGCGGGGACAGACTCACCTACGAGCAGTACTTC | CASGDRLTYEQYF | 13 | TRBD1 | few | TRBJ2-7 | TRBV27
TGTGCCAGCAAATGGACGACAGACCCAAATCAGCCCCAGCATTTT | CASKWTTDPNQPQHF | 15 | . | . | TRBJ1-5 | TRBV2
TGCGCCAGCAGCCAAGATGCTAGCGGTGTCTACGAGCAGTACTTC | CASSQDASGVYEQYF | 15 | TRBD2 | few | TRBJ2-7 | TRBV4-3
TGCGCCAGCAGCTCTAGCAAGACGGATACTAATGAAAAACTGTTTTTT | CASSSSKTDTNEKLFF | 16 | . | . | TRBJ1-4 | TRBV5-1
TGTGCCAGCAAGACTCTCGGACTATCGAACACCGGGGAGCTGTTTTTT | CASKTLGLSNTGELFF | 16 | . | . | TRBJ2-2 | TRBV19
TGTGCCAGCAGCAGACTAGTGGGAACAGAGACCCAGTACTTC | CASSRLVGTETQYF | 14 | . | . | TRBJ2-5 | TRBV27
TGTGCCAGCAGCCCAGGCGGGCTAGCGGGTGTCGATGAGCAGTTCTTC | CASSPGGLAGVDEQFF | 16 | TRBD2 | few | TRBJ2-1 | TRBV2
TGTGCCATCAGTGCCGGGACATATCGGAATGAGCAGTTCTTC | CAISAGTYRNEQFF | 14 | . | . | TRBJ2-1 | TRBV10-3
TGTGCCAGCAGCCAAGAACAGGGGGAGAACACTGAAGCTTTCTTT | CASSQEQGENTEAFF | 15 | TRBD1 | . | TRBJ1-1 | TRBV4-2
TGTGCCAGCAGTCCTCGACTAGTCACTGAAGCTTTCTTT | CASSPRLVTEAFF | 13 | . | . | TRBJ1-1 | TRBV27
TGTGCCAGCAGCGTAGCAGGAACGGATACGCAGTATTTT | CASSVAGTDTQYF | 13 | . | . | TRBJ2-3 | TRBV9
TGTGCCAGCAATACCTACCAGGGGGCGAGGGGCTACACCTTC | CASNTYQGARGYTF | 14 | TRBD1 | few | TRBJ1-2 | TRBV28
TGTGCCAGCAGTTTAATGCGGGCAGGAGCGGGTTCACCCCTCCACTTT | CASSLMRAGAGSPLHF | 16 | . | once | TRBJ1-6 | TRBV28
TGTGCCAGCAGCGTAGAGACAGGGTGGGGTAATGAAAAACTGTTTTTT | CASSVETGWGNEKLFF | 16 | TRBD1 | . | TRBJ1-4 | TRBV9
TGTGCCAGCAGCGTAGCAGGGGACGGAAACACCATATATTTT | CASSVAGDGNTIYF | 14 | . | . | TRBJ1-3 | TRBV9
TGTGCCACCAGTGATCCGGGACAAAAAGAGACCCAGTACTTC | CATSDPGQKETQYF | 14 | . | . | TRBJ2-5 | TRBV24-1
TGTGCCAGCAGCTCGGGACAGGGGGCGCGAGGCTATGGCTACACCTTC | CASSSGQGARGYGYTF | 16 | TRBD1 | . | TRBJ1-2 | TRBV5-4
TGTGCCAGCAGCTTAGCCCCAGGCAATCAGCCCCAGCATTTT | CASSLAPGNQPQHF | 14 | . | . | TRBJ1-5 | TRBV11-2
TGCAGTGCCCCCCGGGGATCCGGCTACACCTTC | CSAPRGSGYTF | 11 | . | once | TRBJ1-2 | TRBV20-1
TGCGCCAGCAGCCCACCCGGGACAGGGAACACTGAAGCTTTCTTT | CASSPPGTGNTEAFF | 15 | TRBD1 | . | TRBJ1-1 | TRBV4-1
TGTGCCAGCAGCGCTCTTCCCGGGAGCTCCTACGAGCAGTACTTC | CASSALPGSSYEQYF | 15 | . | . | TRBJ2-7 | TRBV9
TGTGCCAGCAGCTCACTTAGCGGGAGCTCCTACAATGAGCAGTTCTTC | CASSSLSGSSYNEQFF | 16 | TRBD2 | . | TRBJ2-1 | TRBV11-2
TGTGTCTGCGTTGGGACTAGTTCCGGGGAGCTGTTTTTT | CVCVGTSSGELFF | 13 | TRBD2 | once | TRBJ2-2 | TRBV28
TGTGCCAGCAGCTTCACAGGAGACACTGAAGCTTTCTTT | CASSFTGDTEAFF | 13 | . | . | TRBJ1-1 | TRBV11-3
TGTGCCAGCACCATGGGGGGTTCGAGTAGCAATCAGCCCCAGCATTTT | CASTMGGSSSNQPQHF | 16 | . | few | TRBJ1-5 | TRBV2
TGTGCCAGCAGCTTAGCGGGGATAAGCACAGATACGCAGTATTTT | CASSLAGISTDTQYF | 15 | . | . | TRBJ2-3 | TRBV7-3
TGTGCCAGCAGTGGCAGGGTTGGCACAGATACGCAGTATTTT | CASSGRVGTDTQYF | 14 | . | . | TRBJ2-3 | TRBV6-4
TGTGCCAGCAGTTTAGGCAGGGGGCCGCATTATACACCCCTCCACTTT | CASSLGRGPHYTPLHF | 16 | TRBD1 | . | TRBJ1-6 | TRBV27
TGTGCCACCAGTGACCCCTCCCTAACCTCGGGCGAGCAGTACTTC | CATSDPSLTSGEQYF | 15 | . | . | TRBJ2-7 | TRBV24-1
TGCAGTGCTAGCCCTAAGCAAGCTTTCTTT | CSASPKQAFF | 10 | . | once | TRBJ1-1 | TRBV20-1
TGTGCCAGTAGTAACAGGTTCGAGACCCAGTACTTC | CASSNRFETQYF | 12 | . | few | TRBJ2-5 | TRBV19
TGTGCCAGTAGTGACGGGACAGGGGGAAATCAGCCCCAGCATTTT | CASSDGTGGNQPQHF | 15 | TRBD1 | . | TRBJ1-5 | TRBV19
TGCGCCAGCAGTGAATTGACAGGGGTCCCCTACGAGCAGTACTTC | CASSELTGVPYEQYF | 15 | TRBD1 | . | TRBJ2-7 | TRBV10-2
TGTGCCAGCTCACCGGGTCGGGTTGGGAATCAGCCCCAGCATTTT | CASSPGRVGNQPQHF | 15 | . | . | TRBJ1-5 | TRBV18
TGTGCCAGCAGCCAAGAACTCCGAGACGAGCAGTACTTC | CASSQELRDEQYF | 13 | . | few | TRBJ2-7 | TRBV3-1/TRBV3-2
TGTGCCAGCAGCCCGAGCGGGGGCCGGTCACCCCTCCACTTT | CASSPSGGRSPLHF | 14 | . | . | TRBJ1-6 | TRBV4-2
TGTGCCAGCAGCCAACAGGGTCAGGACAACATTCAGTACTTC | CASSQQGQDNIQYF | 14 | . | . | TRBJ2-4 | TRBV7-2
TGTGCCAGCGAATCTCGGACTAGCGGGAGTTTTACCGAGCAGTTCTTC | CASESRTSGSFTEQFF | 16 | TRBD2 | . | TRBJ2-1 | TRBV28